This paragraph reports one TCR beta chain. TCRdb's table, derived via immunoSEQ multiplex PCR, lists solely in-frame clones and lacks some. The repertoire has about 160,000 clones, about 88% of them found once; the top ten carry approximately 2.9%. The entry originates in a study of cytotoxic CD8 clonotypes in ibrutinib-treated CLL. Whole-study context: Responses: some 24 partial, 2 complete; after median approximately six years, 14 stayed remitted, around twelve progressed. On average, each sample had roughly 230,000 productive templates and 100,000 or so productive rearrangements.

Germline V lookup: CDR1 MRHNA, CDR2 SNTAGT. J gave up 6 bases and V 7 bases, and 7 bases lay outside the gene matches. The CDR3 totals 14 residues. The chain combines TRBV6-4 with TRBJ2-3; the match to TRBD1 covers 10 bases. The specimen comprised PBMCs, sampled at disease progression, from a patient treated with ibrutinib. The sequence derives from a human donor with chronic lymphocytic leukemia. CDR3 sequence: CASTRQGAWDTQYF. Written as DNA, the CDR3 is TGTGCCAGCACAAGACAGGGGGCTTGGGATACGCAGTATTTT.